This T cell receptor (beta chain) was sequenced in a study of T cell responses to AZD1222 COVID-19 vaccine. V lost 6 bases, J lost 1 base, and 4 bases stayed unmatched. CDR3 size: 14 residues. A few counts support this clone. Produced via immunoSEQ multiplex PCR; TCRdb's table is partial and in-frame only. The table includes 80,000 or so clones, under 95% detected once. This chain connects TRBV23-1 to TRBJ2-7; 9 bases are shared with TRBD1. TRBV23-1 is an ORF; its function is uncertain. The clonotype comes from an adult who received the AZD1222 COVID-19 vaccine. The sequencing here drew on peripheral blood, taken 28 days after the second AZD1222 dose. The DNA for the CDR3 is TGCGCCAGCAGCCGGACAGGGGAGTCCTACGAGCAGTACTTC. The encoded protein is CASSRTGESYEQYF.